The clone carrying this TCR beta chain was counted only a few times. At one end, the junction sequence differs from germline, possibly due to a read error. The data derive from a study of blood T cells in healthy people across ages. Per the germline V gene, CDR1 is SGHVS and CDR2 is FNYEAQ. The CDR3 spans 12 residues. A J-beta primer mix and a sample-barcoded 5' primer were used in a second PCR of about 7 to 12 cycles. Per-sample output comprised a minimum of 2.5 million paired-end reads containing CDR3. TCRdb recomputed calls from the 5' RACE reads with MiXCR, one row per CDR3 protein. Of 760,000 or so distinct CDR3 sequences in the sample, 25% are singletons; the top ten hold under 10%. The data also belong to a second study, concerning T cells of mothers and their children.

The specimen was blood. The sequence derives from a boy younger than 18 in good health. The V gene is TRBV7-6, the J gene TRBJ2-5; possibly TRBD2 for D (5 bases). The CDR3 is CASRRAEETQYF. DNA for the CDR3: TGTGCCAGCAGGCGGGCGGAAGAGACTCAGTACTTC. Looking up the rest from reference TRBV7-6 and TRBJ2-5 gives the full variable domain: GAGVSQSPRYKVTKRGQDVALRCDPISGHVSLYWYRQALGQGPEFLTYFNYEAQQDKSGLPNDRFSAERPEGSISTLTIQRTEQRDSAMYRCASRRAEETQYFGPGTRLLVL.